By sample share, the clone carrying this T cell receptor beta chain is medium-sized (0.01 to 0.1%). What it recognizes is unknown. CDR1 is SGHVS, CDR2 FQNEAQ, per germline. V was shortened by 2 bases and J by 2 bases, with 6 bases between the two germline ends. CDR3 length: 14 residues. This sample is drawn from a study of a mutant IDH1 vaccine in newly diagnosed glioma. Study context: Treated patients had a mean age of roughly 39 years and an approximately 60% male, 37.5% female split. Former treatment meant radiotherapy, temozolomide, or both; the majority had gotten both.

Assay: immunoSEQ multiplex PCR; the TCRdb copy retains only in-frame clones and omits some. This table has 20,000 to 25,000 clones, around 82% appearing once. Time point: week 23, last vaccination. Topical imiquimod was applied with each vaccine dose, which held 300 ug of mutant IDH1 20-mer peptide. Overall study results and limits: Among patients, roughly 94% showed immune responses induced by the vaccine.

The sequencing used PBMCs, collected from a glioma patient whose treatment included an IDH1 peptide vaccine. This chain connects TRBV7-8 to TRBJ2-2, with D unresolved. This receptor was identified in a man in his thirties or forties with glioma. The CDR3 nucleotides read TGTGCCAGCAGCTTATGGGCCAACACCGGGGAGCTGTTTTTT. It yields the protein CASSLWANTGELFF.